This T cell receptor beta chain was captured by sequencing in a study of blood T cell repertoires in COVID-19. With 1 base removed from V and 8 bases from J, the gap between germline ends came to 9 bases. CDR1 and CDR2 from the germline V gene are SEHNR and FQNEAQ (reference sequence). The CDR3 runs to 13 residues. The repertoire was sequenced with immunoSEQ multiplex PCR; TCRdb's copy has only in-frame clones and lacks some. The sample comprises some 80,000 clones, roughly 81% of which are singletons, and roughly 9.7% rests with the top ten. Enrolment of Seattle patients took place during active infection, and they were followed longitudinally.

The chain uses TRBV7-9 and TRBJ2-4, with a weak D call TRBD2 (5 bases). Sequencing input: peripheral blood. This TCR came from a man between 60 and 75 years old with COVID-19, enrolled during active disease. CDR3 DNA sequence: TGTGCCAGCAGCTTAGACGGGGTGGACATTCAGTACTTC. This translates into CASSLDGVDIQYF.